This T cell receptor beta chain was observed in a study of early T cells in non-severe SARS-CoV-2 infection. Study-wide background: The chains were unpaired, and the sequenced material was bulk RNA from unsorted whole blood. Study conclusions and caveats: Private and CD4 specificities were missed by VDJdb matching, which favored anti-spike CD8 responses.

Trimming shortened V by 4 bases and J by 5 bases, and 15 bases separated the two germline ends. The CDR3 has 15 amino acids. Germline V CDR1 and CDR2: SGHAT, FQNNGV. This clonotype was seen many times. The antigen is undetermined. The TCR library protocol was used to attach unique molecular identifiers. These identifiers were attached to individual cDNA molecules. Using its own MiXCR run on the 5' RACE reads, TCRdb lists one record per CDR3 protein. Here the sample spans about 40,000 distinct CDR3 sequences, approximately 8.7% being singletons. The gene calls are TRBV11-2 and TRBJ2-1, with a weak D call TRBD2 (6 bases). This sequence originates from an adult who was a healthcare worker with PCR-confirmed SARS-CoV-2 infection or an uninfected control (not recorded which). Sequenced here: whole blood, sampled at baseline. The CDR3 nucleotides read TGTGCCAGCAGCTCGCAGACTAGACCCGACAATGAGCAGTTCTTC. Translating gives CASSSQTRPDNEQFF.